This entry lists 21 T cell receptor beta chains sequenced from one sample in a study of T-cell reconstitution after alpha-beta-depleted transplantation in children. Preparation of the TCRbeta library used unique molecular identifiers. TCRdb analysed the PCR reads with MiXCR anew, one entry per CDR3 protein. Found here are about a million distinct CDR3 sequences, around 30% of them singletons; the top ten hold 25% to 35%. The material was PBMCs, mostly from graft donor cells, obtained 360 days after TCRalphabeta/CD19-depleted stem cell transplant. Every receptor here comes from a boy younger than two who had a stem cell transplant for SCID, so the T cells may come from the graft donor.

Here the CDR3 DNA reads TGCAGTGCCTCTAATCCGGGACTAGCGGGGACCCAGTACTTC. As protein: CSASNPGLAGTQYF. The rearrangement uses TRBV20-1 and TRBJ2-5; 12 positions match TRBD2. CDR3 length: 14 residues. The germline V gene has CDR1 DFQATT and CDR2 SNEGSKA (reference sequence). V trimming: 6 bases; J trimming: 7 bases; junction bases outside the gene matches: 9.

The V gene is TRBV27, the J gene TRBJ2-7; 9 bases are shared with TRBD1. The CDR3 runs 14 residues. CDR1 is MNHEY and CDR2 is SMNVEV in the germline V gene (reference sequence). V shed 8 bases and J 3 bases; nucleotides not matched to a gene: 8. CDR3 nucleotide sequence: TGTGCCAGCGGTAACAGGGGGCGGATCTACGAGCAGTACTTC. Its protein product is CASGNRGRIYEQYF.

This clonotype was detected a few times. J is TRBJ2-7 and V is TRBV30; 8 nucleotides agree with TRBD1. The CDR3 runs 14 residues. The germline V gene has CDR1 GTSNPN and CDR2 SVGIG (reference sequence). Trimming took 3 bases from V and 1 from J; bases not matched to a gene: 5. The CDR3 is CAWRHRGRSYEQYF. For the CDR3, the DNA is TGTGCCTGGAGGCACAGGGGGAGATCCTACGAGCAGTACTTC.

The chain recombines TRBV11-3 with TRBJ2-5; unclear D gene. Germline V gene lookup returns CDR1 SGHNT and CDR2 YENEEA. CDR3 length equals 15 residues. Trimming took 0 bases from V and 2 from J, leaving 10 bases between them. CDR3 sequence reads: CASSLDISRQETQYF. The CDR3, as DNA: TGTGCCAGCAGCTTAGATATAAGCAGACAAGAGACCCAGTACTTC.

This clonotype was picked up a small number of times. CDR3 sequence reads: CAISAKRGLQETQYF. The CDR3 coding sequence is TGTGCCATCAGTGCTAAGCGGGGGCTCCAAGAGACCCAGTACTTC. This rearrangement joins TRBV10-3 to TRBJ2-5; 8 positions match TRBD2. V was clipped by 4 bases and J by 1 base; unmatched bases: 5. Germline CDR1 ENHRY, CDR2 SYGVKD. This CDR3 spans 15 amino acids.

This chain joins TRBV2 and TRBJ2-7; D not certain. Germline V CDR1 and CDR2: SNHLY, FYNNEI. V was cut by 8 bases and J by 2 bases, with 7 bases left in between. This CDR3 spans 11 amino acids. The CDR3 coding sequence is TGTGCCAGCGGAATAACCTACGAGCAGTACTTC. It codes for CASGITYEQYF.

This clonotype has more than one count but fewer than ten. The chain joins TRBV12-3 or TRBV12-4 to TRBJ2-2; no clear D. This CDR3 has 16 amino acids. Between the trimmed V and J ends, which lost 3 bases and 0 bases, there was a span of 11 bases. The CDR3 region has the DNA TGTGCCAGCAGTTTCGCAGGAACCTCGAACACCGGGGAGCTGTTTTTT. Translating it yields CASSFAGTSNTGELFF.

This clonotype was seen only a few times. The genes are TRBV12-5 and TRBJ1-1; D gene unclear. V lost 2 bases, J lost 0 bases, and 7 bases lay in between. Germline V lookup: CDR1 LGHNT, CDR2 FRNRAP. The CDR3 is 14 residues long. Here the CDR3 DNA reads TGTGCTAGTGGTTTGCAGCTCTTGAACACTGAAGCTTTCTTT. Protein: CASGLQLLNTEAFF. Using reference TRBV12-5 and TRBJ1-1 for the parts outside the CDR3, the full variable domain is DARVTQTPRHKVTEMGQEVTMRCQPILGHNTVFWYRQTMMQGLELLAYFRNRAPLDDSGMPKDRFSAEMPDATLATLKIQPSEPRDSAVYFCASGLQLLNTEAFFGQGTRLTVV.

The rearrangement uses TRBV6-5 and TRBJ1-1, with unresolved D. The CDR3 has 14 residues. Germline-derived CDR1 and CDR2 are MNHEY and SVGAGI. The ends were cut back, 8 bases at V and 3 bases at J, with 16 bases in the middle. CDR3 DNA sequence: TGTGCCAGCCTTCCGAGGGTGGGAGACACTGAAGCTTTCTTT. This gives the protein CASLPRVGDTEAFF.

This chain's CDR3 is CASSTPEGWKETQYF. The CDR3 DNA reads TGTGCCAGCAGTACCCCCGAAGGGTGGAAAGAGACCCAGTACTTC. The V gene is TRBV6-1, the J gene TRBJ2-5, with D unclear. The germline gives CDR1 MNHNS, CDR2 SASEGT. There are 15 residues in the CDR3. Trimming cost V 5 bases and J 3 bases, with 16 bases left between them.

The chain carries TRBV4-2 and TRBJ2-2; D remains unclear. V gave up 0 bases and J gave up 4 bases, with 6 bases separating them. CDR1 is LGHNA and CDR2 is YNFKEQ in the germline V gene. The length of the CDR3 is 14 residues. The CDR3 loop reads CASSQEVGTGELFF. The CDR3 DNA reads TGTGCCAGCAGCCAAGAGGTGGGCACCGGGGAGCTGTTTTTT.

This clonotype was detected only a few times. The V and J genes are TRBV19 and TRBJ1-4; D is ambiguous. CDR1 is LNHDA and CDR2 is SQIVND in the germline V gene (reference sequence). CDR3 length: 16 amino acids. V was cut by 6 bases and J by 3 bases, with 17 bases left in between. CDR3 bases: TGTGCCAGTAGCGGGCGCCGCGGGAGGGCTAATGAAAAACTGTTTTTT. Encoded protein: CASSGRRGRANEKLFF. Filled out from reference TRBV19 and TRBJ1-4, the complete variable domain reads DGGITQSPKYLFRKEGQNVTLSCEQNLNHDAMYWYRQDPGQGLRLIYYSQIVNDFQKGDIAEGYSVSREKKESFPLTVTSAQKNPTAFYLCASSGRRGRANEKLFFGSGTQLSVL.

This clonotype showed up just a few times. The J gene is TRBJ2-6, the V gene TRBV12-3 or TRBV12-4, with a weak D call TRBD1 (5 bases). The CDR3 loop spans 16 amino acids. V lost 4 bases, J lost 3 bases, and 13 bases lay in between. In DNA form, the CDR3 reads TGTGCCAGCAGTTCCATTGGACACGGTGGGGCCAACGTCCTGACTTTC. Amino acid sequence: CASSSIGHGGANVLTF.

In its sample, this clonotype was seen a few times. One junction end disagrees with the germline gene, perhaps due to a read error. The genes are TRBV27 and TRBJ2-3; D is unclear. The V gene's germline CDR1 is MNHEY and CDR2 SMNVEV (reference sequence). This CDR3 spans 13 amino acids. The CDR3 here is CASSLSSIDTQYF. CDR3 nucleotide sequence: TGTGCCAGCAGTTTATCTAGCATAGATACGCAGTATTTT.

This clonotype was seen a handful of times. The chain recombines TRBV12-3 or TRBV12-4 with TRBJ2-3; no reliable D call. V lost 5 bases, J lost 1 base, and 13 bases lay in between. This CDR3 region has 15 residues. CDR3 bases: TGTGCCAGCAGTCACGGCTATATCGGCACAGATACGCAGTATTTT. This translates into CASSHGYIGTDTQYF.

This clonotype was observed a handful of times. The CDR3: CASSLVRGGGYNEQFF. The CDR3 nucleotides read TGTGCCAGCAGCCTCGTCCGGGGGGGCGGTTACAATGAGCAGTTCTTC. The chain has TRBV5-4 and TRBJ2-1; 8 bases are shared with TRBD2. The junction had 10 bases not matched to a gene; V was cut back by 4 bases and J by 4 bases. CDR1 is SGHNT and CDR2 is YYREEE in the germline V gene (reference sequence). This CDR3 is built from 16 residues. The variable domain in full, with the rest retrieved from reference TRBV5-4 and TRBJ2-1, is ETGVTQSPTHLIKTRGQQVTLRCSSQSGHNTVSWYQQALGQGPQFIFQYYREEENGRGNFPPRFSGLQFPNYSSELNVNALELDDSALYLCASSLVRGGGYNEQFFGPGTRLTVL.

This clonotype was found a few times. The CDR3 reads CASSPPGRQETQYF. The CDR3 DNA follows: TGTGCCAGCTCACCACCCGGGAGGCAGGAGACCCAGTACTTC. The genes are TRBV18 and TRBJ2-5, with 7 bases lining up with TRBD2. Germline V gene data show CDR1 as KGHSH and CDR2 as LQKENI. This CDR3 is 14 amino acids long. The junction had 3 bases not matched to a gene; V was cut back by 0 bases and J by 5 bases. The full variable domain, completed using reference TRBV18 and TRBJ2-5, is NAGVMQNPRHLVRRRGQEARLRCSPMKGHSHVYWYRQLPEEGLKFMVYLQKENIIDESGMPKERFSAEFPKEGPSILRIQQVVRGDSAAYFCASSPPGRQETQYFGPGTRLLVL.

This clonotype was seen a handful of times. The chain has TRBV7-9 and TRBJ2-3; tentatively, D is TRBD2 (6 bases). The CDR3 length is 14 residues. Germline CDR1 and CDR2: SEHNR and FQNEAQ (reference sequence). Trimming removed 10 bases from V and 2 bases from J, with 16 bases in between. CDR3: CAILPREDTDTQYF. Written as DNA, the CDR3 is TGTGCCATCCTCCCAAGGGAGGACACAGATACGCAGTATTTT.

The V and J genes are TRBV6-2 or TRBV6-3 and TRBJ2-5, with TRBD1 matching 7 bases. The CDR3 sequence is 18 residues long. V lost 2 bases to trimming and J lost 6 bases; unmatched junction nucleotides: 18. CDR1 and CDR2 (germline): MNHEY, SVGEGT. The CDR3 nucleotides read TGTGCCAGCAGTTACCCATTCCCGGGGCGACAGGGTGAGAAGACCCAGTACTTC. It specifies CASSYPFPGRQGEKTQYF.

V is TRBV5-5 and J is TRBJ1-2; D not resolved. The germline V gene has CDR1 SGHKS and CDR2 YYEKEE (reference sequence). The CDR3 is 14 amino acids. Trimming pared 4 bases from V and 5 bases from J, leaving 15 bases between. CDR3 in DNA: TGTGCCAGCAGCCTTATGGACCGCCAGTATGGCTACACCTTC. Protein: CASSLMDRQYGYTF.

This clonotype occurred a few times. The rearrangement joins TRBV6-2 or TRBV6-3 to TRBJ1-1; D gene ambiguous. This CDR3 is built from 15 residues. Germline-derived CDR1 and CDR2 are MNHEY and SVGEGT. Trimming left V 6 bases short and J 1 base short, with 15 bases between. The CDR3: CASRRGGHRNTEAFF. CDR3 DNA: TGTGCCAGCAGAAGAGGTGGGCATCGGAACACTGAAGCTTTCTTT.